This TCR beta chain emerged from a study of human T cells and chemical hapten exposure. Overall study context: Across the whole study, which lasted roughly 24 weeks, patients were given diphenylcyclopropenone on the scalp once a week. Study findings and constraints: TCRs whose frequency exceeded 1 in 1000 remained the same following DPC sensitization.

Time point here: patch test 2, 6 weeks after DPC sensitization. Specified treatment: therapeutic diphenylcyclopropenone sensitization with weekly scalp DPC. The count of this clonotype is one. The target antigen is unknown. The library tagged individual cDNA molecules with unique molecular identifiers. Per the study methods: About 97,000 TCRs per sample was the median, with a range of roughly 20,000 to 700,000. TCRdb passed the RACE reads through MiXCR, listing each CDR3 protein once. In this record, the V and J calls reflect TCRdb's handling and not the investigators' own analysis. The sample shows 80,000 to 95,000 distinct CDR3 sequences, approximately 11% of them seen only once. The germline V and J ends were trimmed by 4 bases and 2 bases, with 12 bases remaining between them. The CDR3 loop spans 14 amino acids. Germline CDR1 MNHEY, CDR2 SVGAGI.

This chain connects TRBV6-5 to TRBJ2-7, with D possibly matching TRBD2 (5 bases). Here the sequenced sample was whole blood, taken in connection with sensitization to the hapten diphenylcyclopropenone (DPC). The clonotype was recovered from a man aged 35 to 55 with alopecia areata. Some clones in this sample may be carry-over from other donors' samples. The CDR3 loop is CASSSRDGTYEQYF. The CDR3 DNA sequence: TGTGCCAGCAGTTCCCGAGACGGGACCTACGAGCAGTACTTC.